Following are 30 T cell receptor beta chains from one sample sequenced in a study of tumor-infiltrating lymphocytes in primary liver carcinoma. The input was approximately 0.45 ug total RNA; TCR beta cDNA was made from it with a constant-region primer. Nested multiplex PCR, run for three rounds with slightly modified ARM-PCR, yielded TCR beta libraries. For 10 cycles apiece, the opening two PCR rounds ran with TRBV1-TRBV30 forward primers and a C-beta reverse primer. TCRdb re-derived calls from the multiplex PCR reads in MiXCR, one entry per CDR3 protein. The sample lists around 54,000 distinct CDR3 sequences; 70% to 85% were seen once. From unsorted bulk tissue weighing roughly 18-31 mg, DNA and RNA were co-extracted. Sequencing input: liver tumor tissue from sampling region 2. Subset here: tumor region T2, inferior pole. All receptors derive from a man aged 40-49 years with primary liver carcinoma and hepatitis B virus infection.

The chain is built from TRBV6-5 and TRBJ2-1; 11 bases align to TRBD2. Germline values: CDR1 MNHEY, CDR2 SVGAGI. The V gene end was trimmed by 6 bases and the J gene end by 14 bases; junction bases not matched to a gene: 18. The CDR3 totals 16 residues. The CDR3 DNA is TGTGCCAGCAGACAGACTAGCGGGGCGTCCTACAATGATAAGTTCTTC. Translated: CASRQTSGASYNDKFF.

As for this clonotype: At one end, the junction sequence differs from germline, possibly due to a read error. The chain's CDR3 is CASSLGGTEKNTEALF. The CDR3 DNA reads as TGTGCCAGCAGCTTAGGGGGGACAGAAAAGAACACTGAAGCTCTCTTC. The genes are TRBV7-9 and TRBJ1-1; the match to TRBD1 covers 7 bases. This CDR3 comprises 16 residues. CDR1 and CDR2 from the germline V gene are SEHNR and FQNEAQ (reference sequence).

As concerns this clonotype: A much larger clone sits a single nucleotide away, making a read error possible. The rearrangement links TRBV30 to TRBJ1-2; 7 bases are shared with TRBD1. This CDR3 is built from 13 residues. Germline V gene sequence: CDR1 GTSNPN, CDR2 SVGIG (reference sequence). V gave up 3 bases and J gave up 7 bases; unmatched junction bases: 8. CDR3 nucleotide sequence: TGTGCCTGGAGGATTACAGGGGTATGTGGCTACACCTTC. Amino acid sequence: CAWRITGVCGYTF.

In regard to this clonotype: At one of its ends the junction is not consistent with the germline gene, which may arise from a read error. V is TRBV6-5 and J is TRBJ1-6, with D possibly TRBD1 on 5 matching bases. The CDR3 sequence is 15 residues long. Germline CDR1 and CDR2: MNHEY and SVGAGI. The CDR3 sequence: CTSQGGVIDNSPLHF. Here the CDR3 DNA reads TGTACCAGCCAGGGTGGGGTAATAGATAATTCACCTCTCCACTTT.

V usage is TRBV27 and J usage is TRBJ2-1; TRBD2 agrees at 15 bases. CDR1 and CDR2 from the germline V gene are MNHEY and SMNVEV (reference sequence). V was clipped by 5 bases and J by 7 bases; unmatched bases: 12. The CDR3 has 18 amino acids. The CDR3 DNA is TGTGCCAGCAGTGGGAGACGGACTAGCGGGAGGGACATTAATGAGCAGTTCTTC. Amino acids: CASSGRRTSGRDINEQFF.

On this clonotype: The junction shows a germline mismatch at one end, possibly a read error. The chain couples TRBV6-6 to TRBJ1-5, with no clear D. The length of the CDR3 is 14 residues. Germline CDR1 reads MNHNY; CDR2 reads SVGAGI (reference sequence). CDR3 sequence reads: CASSEDGSNQPQHF. CDR3 nucleotides: TGTGCCAGCAGTGAGGATGGTAGCAATCAGCCTCAGCATTTT.

This clonotype was observed once. Relative to the germline gene, one junction end is altered; a read error may explain this. The J gene is TRBJ1-1, the V gene TRBV14; D not resolved. This CDR3 spans 14 amino acids. CDR1 is SGHDN, CDR2 FVKESK, per germline. The DNA of the CDR3 is TGTGCCACCAGCCCAGGAACTGGGAACACTGAAGCGTTCTTT. Translation: CATSPGTGNTEAFF.

This clonotype was observed once. The conserved final phenylalanine or tryptophan is absent from the CDR3, which likely points to a read error. The chain joins TRBV29-1 to TRBJ2-7; TRBD1 matches at 7 bases. The trim removed 7 bases at V and 2 bases at J, leaving 11 bases unmatched. Germline V gene sequence: CDR1 SQVTM, CDR2 ANQGSEA. The CDR3 has 14 residues. The CDR3 DNA reads as TGCAGCGCTACAACAGGGGACAGTCCCTACGAGCAGTACCTC. The encoded protein is CSATTGDSPYEQYL.

The chain links TRBV7-9 to TRBJ2-1, with a weak D call TRBD2 (5 bases). Germline V gene sequence: CDR1 SEHNR, CDR2 FQNEAQ (reference sequence). V shed 10 bases and J shed 6 bases, with 13 bases lying between them. There are 12 residues in the CDR3. The CDR3, as DNA: TGTGCCAAGAGCACTACTAGCAATGAGCAGTTCTTC. It yields the protein CAKSTTSNEQFF.

This clonotype came up many times. The CDR3 region is CASSLSGEHTGELFF. CDR3 sequence (DNA): TGTGCCAGCAGCTTGTCAGGGGAACACACCGGGGAGCTGTTTTTT. The gene calls are TRBV5-5 and TRBJ2-2; a weak D match, TRBD1 (6 bases). CDR1 is SGHKS and CDR2 is YYEKEE in the germline V gene (reference sequence). This CDR3 is built from 15 residues. V was cut by 1 base and J by 3 bases, with 10 bases left in between. Filled out from reference TRBV5-5 and TRBJ2-2, the complete variable domain reads DAGVTQSPTHLIKTRGQQVTLRCSPISGHKSVSWYQQVLGQGPQFIFQYYEKEERGRGNFPDRFSARQFPNYSSELNVNALLLGDSALYLCASSLSGEHTGELFFGEGSRLTVL.

This clonotype was found many times. The chain couples TRBV10-2 to TRBJ2-7; 11 nucleotides match TRBD2. V was pared by 9 bases and J by 5 bases, with 6 bases of the junction left unmatched. Germline V gives CDR1 WSHSY, CDR2 SAAADI. This CDR3 region has 13 residues. The CDR3 nucleotides read TGCGCCAGTTTTAGCGGGAGGGAAAACGAGCAGTACTTC. Translation gives CASFSGRENEQYF.

This clonotype was recorded once. In this CDR3 the conserved last residue, phenylalanine or tryptophan, is missing, so a read error is likely. The DNA is omitted, as the CDR3 cannot be located on it reliably, and the CDR3 follows TCRdb's listing. The rearrangement links TRBV6-2 or TRBV6-3 to TRBJ2-7; the D call in the table, TRBD2, was not verified against the DNA. The CDR3 is 14 residues long, ends included. Germline assignment: CDR1 MNHEY and CDR2 SVGEGT. CDR3: CASSPTSGNSEQYY.

This clonotype has a single count. The CDR3 loop reads CASSLIDTAYEQYV. In nucleotides, the CDR3 is TGTGCCAGCAGCTTAATTGACACTGCTTACGAGCAGTACGTC. The genes are TRBV11-2 and TRBJ2-7; D gene unclear. Germline V gives CDR1 SGHAT, CDR2 FQNNGV. This CDR3 spans 14 amino acids. Between the trimmed V and J ends, which lost 2 bases and 4 bases, there was a span of 12 bases.

Of note for this clonotype: It is unclear where the CDR3 begins or ends on the DNA, so no DNA is shown, and the CDR3 is as TCRdb lists it. This chain connects TRBV29-1 to TRBJ1-1. Both ends counted, the CDR3 spans 13 residues. The germline V gene encodes CDR1 SQVTM and CDR2 ANQGSEA. The CDR3 region is CSVGKGTSTEALF.

This clonotype was recorded once. The conserved closing phenylalanine or tryptophan is absent in this CDR3, likely reflecting a read error. The chain recombines TRBV16 with TRBJ2-1; TRBD2 matches at 9 bases. The CDR3 consists of 15 residues. Germline CDR1 KGHSY, CDR2 FQNENV. CDR3 nucleotides: TGCGCCAGCAGCCAAGTAGCGGGAGAGGTAGATGAGCAGTTCTTA. It translates to CASSQVAGEVDEQFL.

This chain links TRBV11-1 with TRBJ2-4; D gene uncertain. CDR1 is SGHAT and CDR2 is FQDESV in the germline V gene (reference sequence). Trimming took 4 bases from V and 11 from J, leaving 15 bases between them. There are 13 residues in the CDR3. This CDR3 reads CASSCGPHNFQYF. The CDR3 DNA sequence: TGTGCCAGCAGCTGTGGACCCCATAACTTTCAGTACTTC.

J is TRBJ2-1 and V is TRBV29-1; 10 positions agree with TRBD1. V lost 7 bases, J lost 8 bases, and 11 bases stayed unmatched. The CDR3 covers 14 residues. Germline V CDR1 and CDR2: SQVTM, ANQGSEA. CDR3 in amino acids: CSGLPGQGLYEQFF. Here the CDR3 DNA reads TGCAGCGGATTGCCGGGACAGGGGCTTTATGAGCAGTTCTTC.

By share, this clonotype ranks as medium-sized (0.01 to 0.1%). The chain recombines TRBV11-2 with TRBJ1-2, with D possibly TRBD1 on 5 matching bases. The CDR3 has 13 amino acids. Germline V gene lookup returns CDR1 SGHAT and CDR2 FQNNGV. The V end was cut by 3 bases, the J end by 6 bases, with 11 bases between. The CDR3 DNA reads TGTGCCAGCAGCTTTAGCAGGGTCGATGGCTACACCTTC. Its protein is CASSFSRVDGYTF.

On this clonotype itself: Because it lacks the conserved phenylalanine or tryptophan at the end, this CDR3 is likely a read error. The chain is built from TRBV28 and TRBJ2-1; D uncertain. Germline CDR1 MDHEN, CDR2 SYDVKM. The CDR3 extends over 12 amino acids. CDR3 residues: CASSLSYNEQFL. The CDR3 bases are TGCGCCAGCAGTTTATCCTACAATGAGCAGTTCTTA.

The V gene is TRBV6-1, the J gene TRBJ2-7; D unresolved. CDR1 MNHNS and CDR2 SASEGT come from the germline V gene. The V and J ends lost 4 bases and 0 bases respectively, with 22 bases between them. The CDR3 is 18 amino acids. This CDR3 is CASSVTVGWRLTSYEQYF. The CDR3 nucleotides are TGTGCCAGCAGTGTTACAGTCGGCTGGCGCCTGACCTCCTACGAGCAGTACTTC.

The chain couples TRBV10-3 to TRBJ2-3; D is uncertain. The germline CDR1 and CDR2 sequences are ENHRY and SYGVKD. The CDR3 has 15 residues. V dropped 2 bases and J dropped 6 bases, with 15 bases sitting between them. The CDR3 reads CAISEATSNTDTQYF. The CDR3 DNA reads as TGTGCCATCAGTGAGGCTACTTCTAACACGGATACGCAGTATTTT.

Regarding this clonotype: This CDR3 fails to terminate in the conserved phenylalanine or tryptophan, so it likely reflects a read error. The chain carries TRBV30 and TRBJ2-6, with D unresolved. This CDR3 spans 13 amino acids. The germline gives CDR1 GTSNPN, CDR2 SVGIG (reference sequence). V was cut by 4 bases and J by 1 base, with 5 bases left in between. The CDR3 sequence: CAWTDSGANVLTS. The CDR3 nucleotides read TGTGCCTGGACGGATTCTGGGGCCAACGTCCTGACTTCC.

About this clonotype: The junction does not match germline at one end; this may be a read error. V and J are TRBV4-1 and TRBJ2-7; D might be TRBD2 (6 bases). This CDR3 has 16 amino acids. Germline V gives CDR1 MGHRA, CDR2 YSYEKL. In DNA, the CDR3 is TGCGCCACCAGCCAAGATTTTAGCGGTAGCTACTACGAGCAGTACTTC. Protein product: CATSQDFSGSYYEQYF.

In its sample, this clonotype was seen once. The V gene is TRBV29-1, the J gene TRBJ2-7, with a tentative D call TRBD1 (6 bases). This CDR3 has 13 residues. Germline values: CDR1 SQVTM, CDR2 ANQGSEA. V was shortened by 7 bases and J by 5 bases, with 18 bases between the two germline ends. The CDR3 DNA is TGCAGCGCAAGGTGGACAGTCCATAACGAGCAGTACTTC. Encoded protein: CSARWTVHNEQYF.

As concerns this clonotype: The conserved closing phenylalanine or tryptophan is absent in this CDR3, likely reflecting a read error. The V and J genes are TRBV6-6 and TRBJ2-1, with D possibly matching TRBD2 (6 bases). The CDR3 sequence is 14 residues long. V was cut by 7 bases and J by 7 bases, with 17 bases left in between. The germline gives CDR1 MNHNY, CDR2 SVGAGI (reference sequence). CDR3 loop: CASTSFRDSNEQFL. CDR3 sequence (DNA): TGTGCCAGCACTTCCTTTCGGGACTCTAATGAGCAGTTCTTA.

The chain links TRBV7-8 to TRBJ2-7; possible D gene TRBD1, 5 bases. The germline V gene has CDR1 SGHVS and CDR2 FQNEAQ. With 10 bases removed from V and 1 base from J, the gap between germline ends came to 14 bases. The CDR3 has 13 residues. This CDR3 reads CANRWDTSYEQYF. The DNA of the CDR3 is TGTGCCAACAGGTGGGATACATCCTACGAGCAGTACTTC.

As for this clonotype: A much larger clone lies one base from this, so it may be a read error. V usage is TRBV28 and J usage is TRBJ1-2; D is possibly TRBD1 (5 bases). The germline CDR1 and CDR2 sequences are MDHEN and SYDVKM. The CDR3 is made up of 14 amino acids. V was cut by 3 bases and J by 5 bases, with 13 bases left in between. CDR3 coding DNA: TGTGCCAGCAGTTTGCGTGGGGGTCAGTATGGCTACACCTTC. As protein: CASSLRGGQYGYTF.

On this clonotype: A much bigger clone sits one base away, suggesting this may be a read error. This chain links TRBV28 with TRBJ2-2; 8 bases are shared with TRBD2. Losses at the gene ends were 4 bases for V and 4 bases for J; bases not matched to a gene: 8. Germline lookup yields CDR1 MDHEN and CDR2 SYDVKM. This CDR3 comprises 16 residues. The CDR3 DNA follows: TGTGCCAGCAGTTCGACAGCGGGAGTATTCACCGGGGAGCTGTTTTTT. This gives the protein CASSSTAGVFTGELFF.

This clonotype was counted between two and nine times. V usage is TRBV7-3 and J usage is TRBJ2-1, with D possibly TRBD2 on 5 matching bases. This CDR3 region has 15 residues. V was shortened by 5 bases and J by 12 bases, with 23 bases between the two germline ends. Germline V gives CDR1 SGHTA, CDR2 FQGTGA. CDR3 loop: CASSPYPSQEVGQFF. The CDR3 DNA is TGTGCCAGCAGCCCTTACCCCAGTCAGGAGGTTGGGCAGTTCTTC.

About this clonotype itself: A read error may account for a junction end that differs from germline. The chain combines TRBV7-8 with TRBJ2-3; TRBD2 matches at 7 bases. This CDR3 region has 14 residues. CDR1 and CDR2 from the germline V gene are SGHVS and FQNEAQ. CDR3 protein: CASSLGLGTATQYF. The CDR3 bases are TGCGCCAGCAGCTTAGGACTAGGCACAGCTACGCAGTATTTT.